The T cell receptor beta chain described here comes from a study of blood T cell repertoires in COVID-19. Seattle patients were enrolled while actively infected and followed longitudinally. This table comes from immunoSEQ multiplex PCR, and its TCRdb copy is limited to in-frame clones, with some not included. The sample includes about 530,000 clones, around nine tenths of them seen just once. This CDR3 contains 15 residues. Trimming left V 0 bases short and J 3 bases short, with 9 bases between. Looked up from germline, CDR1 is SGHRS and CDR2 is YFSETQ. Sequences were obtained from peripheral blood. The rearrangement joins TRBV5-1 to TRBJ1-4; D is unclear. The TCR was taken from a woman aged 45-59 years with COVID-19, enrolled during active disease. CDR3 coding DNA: TGCGCCAGCAGCTTGGAGAGGGAAGCTAATGAAAAACTGTTTTTT. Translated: CASSLEREANEKLFF.